This is a list of T cell receptor beta chains from one sample in a study of cytomegalovirus exposure and HLA in healthy donors. Profiling relied on immunoSEQ multiplex PCR, and the TCRdb table lists in-frame clones only, not all of them. The table lists over 150,000 clones, roughly 75% of them singletons. Sequencing used PBMCs. All receptors derive from a woman aged 45 to 65 in good health and CMV-seropositive. The CDR3 runs from the conserved cysteine through the conserved F or W. D genes are given only for firm matches. Not all rows give a size; the values are once, few, many and, for expanded clones, a class.

D gene	J gene	V gene	clone size	CDR3 protein	CDR3 DNA
-	TRBJ2-3	TRBV11-3	-	CASSWRVGGSDTQYF	TGTGCCAGCAGCTGGAGGGTTGGAGGGTCAGATACGCAGTATTTT
TRBD1	TRBJ1-2	TRBV30	-	CAWSGTGIGGYTF	TGTGCCTGGAGTGGGACAGGGATCGGTGGCTACACCTTC
TRBD2	TRBJ2-7	TRBV9	-	CASSPAGESYEQYF	TGTGCCAGCAGCCCAGCGGGAGAGTCCTACGAGCAGTACTTC
-	TRBJ1-4	TRBV6-4	few	CASSPNKDRRNEKLFF	TGTGCCAGCAGCCCCAATAAGGACAGACGTAATGAAAAACTGTTTTTT
-	TRBJ2-7	TRBV7-7	-	CASSLDRGEEQYF	TGTGCTAGCAGCTTAGATCGTGGGGAGGAGCAGTACTTC
-	TRBJ2-5	TRBV28	-	CASSLLGPLQETQYF	TGTGCCAGCAGTTTGCTGGGGCCGCTCCAAGAGACCCAGTACTTC
-	TRBJ1-2	TRBV7-2	-	CASSPTAQGLGYTF	TGTGCCAGCAGCCCGACGGCCCAGGGCTTGGGCTACACCTTC
-	TRBJ1-3	TRBV4-3	-	CASSLTGTGNTIYF	TGCGCCAGCAGCCTAACAGGGACTGGAAACACCATATATTTT
-	TRBJ2-7	TRBV27	-	CASSLRAESYEQYF	TGTGCCAGCAGTTTGCGGGCAGAATCCTACGAGCAGTACTTC
-	TRBJ1-1	TRBV27	few	CASSLSILQGGTEAFF	TGTGCCAGCAGTTTATCGATTCTTCAGGGCGGCACTGAAGCTTTCTTT
-	TRBJ2-2	TRBV5-1	-	CASSFVLGTGELFF	TGCGCCAGCAGCTTTGTCCTCGGCACCGGGGAGCTGTTTTTT
TRBD1	TRBJ1-4	TRBV5-1	-	CASSLAAGGEKLFF	TGCGCCAGCAGCTTGGCCGCAGGGGGGGAAAAACTGTTTTTT
-	TRBJ1-1	TRBV19	-	CASKGWLGTEAFF	TGTGCCAGTAAGGGGTGGTTAGGCACTGAAGCTTTCTTT